This TCR beta chain was identified in a study of CD8 T cells in Susac syndrome. Study-level points and caveats: It was acknowledged in the study that its TCR sequencing and HLA analysis involved a relatively small number of individuals.

Looked up from germline, CDR1 is SGHNT and CDR2 is YENEEA. The length of the CDR3 is 14 residues. Between the trimmed V and J ends, which lost 4 bases and 3 bases, there was a span of 9 bases. Regarding this clonotype: Its antigen is unknown.

It was with random hexamers that 0.5 to 1 ug RNA was reverse transcribed. A multiplex approach, immunoSEQ multiplex PCR, amplified TCR beta CDR3 across 54 Vbeta and 13 Jbeta. TCRdb ran MiXCR on the immunoSEQ multiplex PCR reads and lists one entry per CDR3 protein. The sample has 180,000 or so distinct CDR3 sequences; roughly 95% are singletons. Healthy donors were controls matched for age and sex. It was negative isolation that provided the CD8+ and CD4+ T cells, whereas TEMRA cells were enriched by FACS. This sequence joins TRBV11-3 and TRBJ2-2; D is ambiguous. The clonotype comes from a human donor in good health. The sequenced sample consisted of CD4+ T cells from PBMCs. In nucleotides, the CDR3 is TGTGCCAGCAGCTCAGGCTTGGACACCGGGGAGCTGTTTTTT. This translates into CASSSGLDTGELFF.